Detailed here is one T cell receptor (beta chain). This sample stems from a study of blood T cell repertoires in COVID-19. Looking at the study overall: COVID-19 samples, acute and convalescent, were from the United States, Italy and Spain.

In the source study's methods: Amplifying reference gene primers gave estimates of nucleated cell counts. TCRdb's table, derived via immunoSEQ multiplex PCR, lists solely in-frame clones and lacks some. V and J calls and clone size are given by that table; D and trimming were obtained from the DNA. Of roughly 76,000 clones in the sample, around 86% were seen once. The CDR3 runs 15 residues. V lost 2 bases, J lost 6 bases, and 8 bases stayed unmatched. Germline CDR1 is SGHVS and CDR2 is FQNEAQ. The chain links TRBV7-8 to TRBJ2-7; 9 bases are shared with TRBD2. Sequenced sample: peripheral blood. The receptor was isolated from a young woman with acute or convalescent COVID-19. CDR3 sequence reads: CASSLSSGILSEQYF. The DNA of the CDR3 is TGTGCCAGCAGCTTATCTAGCGGGATCCTCTCCGAGCAGTACTTC.